This T cell receptor beta chain was captured by sequencing in a study of PD-L1 blockade in urothelial cancer. The wider study: The patients' atezolizumab therapy, 1,200 mg intravenously every 3 weeks, started at some point between 2014 and 2016.

Described time point: pretreatment peripheral blood. Generated by immunoSEQ multiplex PCR, the TCRdb table keeps only in-frame clones and is missing some. The repertoire holds fewer than 60,000 clones, with over 75% as singletons. This receptor was obtained from a man between 65 and 85 years old with urothelial cancer. The specimen comprised PBMCs, sampled around atezolizumab (anti-PD-L1) treatment.

The CDR3 nucleotides read TGTGCCAGCAGTCCGGGACAGCACAATGAAAAACTGTTTTTT. It specifies CASSPGQHNEKLFF. The rearrangement joins TRBV28 to TRBJ1-4, with 7 bases lining up with TRBD1. The CDR3 covers 14 residues. V shed 5 bases and J 5 bases; nucleotides not matched to a gene: 5. The germline V gene encodes CDR1 MDHEN and CDR2 SYDVKM.